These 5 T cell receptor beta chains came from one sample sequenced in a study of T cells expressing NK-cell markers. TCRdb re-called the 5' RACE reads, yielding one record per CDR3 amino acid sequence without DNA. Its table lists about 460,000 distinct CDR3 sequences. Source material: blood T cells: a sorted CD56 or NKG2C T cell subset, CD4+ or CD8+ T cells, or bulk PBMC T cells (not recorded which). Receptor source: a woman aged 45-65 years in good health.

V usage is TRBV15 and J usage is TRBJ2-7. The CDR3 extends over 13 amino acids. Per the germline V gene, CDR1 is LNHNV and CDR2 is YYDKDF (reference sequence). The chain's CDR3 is CATQGPVALEQYF.

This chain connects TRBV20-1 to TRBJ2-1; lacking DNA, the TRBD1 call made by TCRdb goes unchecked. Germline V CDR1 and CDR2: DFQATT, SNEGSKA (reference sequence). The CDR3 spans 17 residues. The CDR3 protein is CSARDARGVPSYNEQFF.

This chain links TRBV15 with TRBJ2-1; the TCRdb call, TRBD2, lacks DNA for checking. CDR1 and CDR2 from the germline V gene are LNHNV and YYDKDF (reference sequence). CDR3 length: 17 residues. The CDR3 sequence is CATSRDLRDQSYNEQFF. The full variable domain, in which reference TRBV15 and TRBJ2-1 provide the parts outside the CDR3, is DAMVIQNPRYQVTQFGKPVTLSCSQTLNHNVMYWYQQKSSQAPKLLFHYYDKDFNNEADTPDNFQSRRPNTSFCFLDIRSPGLGDTAMYLCATSRDLRDQSYNEQFFGPGTRLTVL.

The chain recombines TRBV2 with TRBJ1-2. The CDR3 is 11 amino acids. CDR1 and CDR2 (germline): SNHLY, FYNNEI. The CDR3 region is CASSGRIGYTF.

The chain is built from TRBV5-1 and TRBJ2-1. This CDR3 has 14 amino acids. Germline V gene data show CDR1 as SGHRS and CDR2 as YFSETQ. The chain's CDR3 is CASRPRFINNEQFF. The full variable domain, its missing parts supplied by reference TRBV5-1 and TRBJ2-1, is KAGVTQTPRYLIKTRGQQVTLSCSPISGHRSVSWYQQTPGQGLQFLFEYFSETQRNKGNFPGRFSGRQFSNSRSEMNVSTLELGDSALYLCASRPRFINNEQFFGPGTRLTVL.